This T cell receptor beta chain was obtained from a study of CD8+ T cells in alopecia areata. The study, taken as a whole, reports: Clonality was higher in lesional than normal scalp, especially in alopecia totalis/universalis. Both scalp clonality and the expanded CD8+ clones among the top 100 showed a significant decrease with tofacitinib.

Described treatment: oral pan-JAK inhibitor, 5-10 mg twice daily. V was clipped by 7 bases and J by 4 bases; unmatched bases: 8. The CDR3 contains 14 residues. Germline lookup yields CDR1 SGHVS and CDR2 FQNEAQ. Extracted from the samples, RNA was reverse transcribed into cDNA to serve as the sequencing template. Measured with immunoSEQ multiplex PCR; TCRdb has only the in-frame clones, and not every one. The repertoire holds approximately 200,000 clones, with approximately 56% as singletons. As to this clone: Its antigen is as yet unknown.

This receptor was taken from a human donor with alopecia areata. Material: CD4+ T cells sorted from blood, obtained at week 4, from a patient treated with tofacitinib. The chain employs TRBV7-8 and TRBJ2-5, with 8 nucleotides matching TRBD1. In nucleotides, the CDR3 is TGTGCCAGCACCGACAGGGGAAGGGGAGAGACCCAGTACTTC. It codes for CASTDRGRGETQYF. The full variable domain, with the rest looked up from reference TRBV7-8 and TRBJ2-5, is GAGVSQSPRYKVAKRGQDVALRCDPISGHVSLFWYQQALGQGPEFLTYFQNEAQLDKSGLPSDRFFAERPEGSVSTLKIQRTQQEDSAVYLCASTDRGRGETQYFGPGTRLLVL.